This T cell receptor beta chain was sequenced for a study of blood T cells in healthy people across ages. Germline CDR1 reads SQVTM; CDR2 reads ANQGSEA. CDR3 length: 17 amino acids. With 4 bases removed from V and 0 bases from J, the gap between germline ends came to 16 bases. Using a J-beta primer mix together with a sample-barcoded 5' primer, a second PCR was run for about 6 to 12 cycles. MiXCR, run by TCRdb on the 5' RACE reads, gives a single entry per CDR3 protein. The sample carries around 780,000 distinct CDR3 sequences, roughly 26% recorded once. Every sample yielded at least 6 million isolated PBMCs. Concerning this clonotype: Its antigen is not identified.

Broader study findings: It was the long-lived donors that had more naive CD4+ cells and higher diversity than aged donors. Samples with more naive T cells showed higher observed beta diversity.

These data were also filed under a second study, of T cells of mothers and their children. This second study notes: A few healthy Caucasian mothers gave samples, and so did their six children.

Sequencing was performed on blood. This rearrangement joins TRBV29-1 to TRBJ2-6; D assignment may be TRBD1 or TRBD2 (6 bases each). The receptor was derived from a boy younger than 18 in good health. CDR3 nucleotides: TGCAGCGTTGGGTGGGACACTAGCTCCTCTGGGGCCAACGTCCTGACTTTC. Translation: CSVGWDTSSSGANVLTF.